The source of this T cell receptor beta chain is a study of blood T cell repertoires in COVID-19. Study overall: The United States, Italy and Spain supplied acute and convalescent COVID-19 samples. Sample material is recorded as cDNA or gDNA derived from T cells, B-cell-depleted T cells, or PBMCs.

CDR1 is LGHNA and CDR2 is YNFKEQ in the germline V gene. This CDR3 contains 15 residues. V lost 4 bases to trimming and J lost 5 bases; unmatched junction nucleotides: 11. This table comes from immunoSEQ multiplex PCR, and its TCRdb copy is limited to in-frame clones, with some not included. The sample has about 160,000 clones, roughly 87% seen once; the top ten hold over 3.5%. The sequence was collected from a woman aged 55-69 years who had recovered from COVID-19. The sequencing sample was made of peripheral blood. The rearrangement uses TRBV4-2 and TRBJ2-7; 7 positions agree with TRBD1. DNA for the CDR3: TGTGCCAGCAGCCCAAAGGAGACAGGGTCCCACGAGCAGTACTTC. Protein product: CASSPKETGSHEQYF.